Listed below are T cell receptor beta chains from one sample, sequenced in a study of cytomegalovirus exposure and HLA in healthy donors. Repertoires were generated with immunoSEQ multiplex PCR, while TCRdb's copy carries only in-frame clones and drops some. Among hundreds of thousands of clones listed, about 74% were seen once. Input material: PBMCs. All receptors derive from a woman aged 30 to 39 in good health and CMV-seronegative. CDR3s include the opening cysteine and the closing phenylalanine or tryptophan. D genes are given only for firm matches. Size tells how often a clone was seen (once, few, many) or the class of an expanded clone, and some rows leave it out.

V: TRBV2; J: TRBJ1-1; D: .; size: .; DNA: TGTGCCAGCAGTCTTGGACAGAAAGCTTTCTTT; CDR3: CASSLGQKAFF
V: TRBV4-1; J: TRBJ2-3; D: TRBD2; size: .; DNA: TGCGCCAGCAGCCATGCGAGAAGACTAGCGGGAAGACCAGATACGCAGTATTTT; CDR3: CASSHARRLAGRPDTQYF
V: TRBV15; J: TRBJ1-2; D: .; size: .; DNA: TGTGCCACCAGCAGAGACAGACAGCCTTATGGCTACACCTTC; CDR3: CATSRDRQPYGYTF
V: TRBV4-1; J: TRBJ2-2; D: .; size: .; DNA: TGCGCCAGCAGCCAAAAGCCGGGACAAACTTTGGGGGAGCTGTTTTTT; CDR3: CASSQKPGQTLGELFF
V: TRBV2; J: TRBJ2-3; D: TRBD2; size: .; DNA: TGTGCCAGCAGTTCACTCGGGGGGGCAGAAGATACGCAGTATTTT; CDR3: CASSSLGGAEDTQYF
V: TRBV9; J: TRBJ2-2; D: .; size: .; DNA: TGTGCCAGCAGCGCGGGTATTGTGCTAGCGAGGAACACCGGGGAGCTGTTTTTT; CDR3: CASSAGIVLARNTGELFF
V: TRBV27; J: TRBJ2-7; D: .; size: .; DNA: TGTGCCAGCAGTTTGTCTACGCCGGGACATGTCGCCTACGAGCAGTACTTC; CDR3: CASSLSTPGHVAYEQYF
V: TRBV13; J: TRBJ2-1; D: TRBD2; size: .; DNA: TGTGCCAGCAGCTTGATGCGGGGGGGCCCCTACAATGAGCAGTTCTTC; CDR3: CASSLMRGGPYNEQFF
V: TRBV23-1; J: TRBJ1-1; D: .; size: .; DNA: TGCGCCAGCAGTCGTATGTCGGGGGAAGCTTTCTTT; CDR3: CASSRMSGEAFF
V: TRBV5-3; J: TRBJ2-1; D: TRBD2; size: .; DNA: TGTGCCAGAAGCTTGTTTCCTCCCCGGGACTACACCTCCAATGAGCAGTTCTTC; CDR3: CARSLFPPRDYTSNEQFF
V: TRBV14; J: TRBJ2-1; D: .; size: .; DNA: TGTGCCAGCAGCCCACGGACTGGGCTGGACAATGAGCAGTTCTTC; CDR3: CASSPRTGLDNEQFF
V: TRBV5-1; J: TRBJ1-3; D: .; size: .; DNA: TGCGCCTCAAGCGGGGGCTCTGGAAACACCATATATTTT; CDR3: CASSGGSGNTIYF
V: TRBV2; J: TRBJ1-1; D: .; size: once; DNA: TGTGCCAGCGGCAGGAACACTGAAGCTTTCTTT; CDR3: CASGRNTEAFF
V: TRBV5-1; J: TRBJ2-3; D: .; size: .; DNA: TGCGCCAGCAGCTTGTCAGGGTTGGGTGCAGATACGCAGTATTTT; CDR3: CASSLSGLGADTQYF
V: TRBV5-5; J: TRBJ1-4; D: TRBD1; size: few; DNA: TGTGCCAGCAGCTTGGTTGCCCAGGGGGCGAATGAAAAACTGTTTTTT; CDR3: CASSLVAQGANEKLFF
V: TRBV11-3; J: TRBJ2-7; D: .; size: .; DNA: TGTGCCAGCAGCTGGAGCAGAGGCGAGCAGTACTTC; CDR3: CASSWSRGEQYF
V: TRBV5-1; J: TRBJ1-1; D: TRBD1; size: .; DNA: TGCGCCAGCAGCTCCACCCGGACAGGGGCTCTGAACCCTGAAGCTTTCTTT; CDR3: CASSSTRTGALNPEAFF
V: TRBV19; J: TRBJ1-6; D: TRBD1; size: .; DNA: TGTGCCAGTAGTCAAACAGGGGGCGAATCACCCCTCCACTTT; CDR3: CASSQTGGESPLHF
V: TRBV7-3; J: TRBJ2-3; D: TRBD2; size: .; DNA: TGTGCCAGCAGCTCAACTGCGGGGGGGCCTAGAGTCGGGCTCACAGATACGCAGTATTTT; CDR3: CASSSTAGGPRVGLTDTQYF
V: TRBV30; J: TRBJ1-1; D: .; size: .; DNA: TGTGCCTGGAGTCAAGGGGGAGGGACTGAAGCTTTCTTT; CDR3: CAWSQGGGTEAFF
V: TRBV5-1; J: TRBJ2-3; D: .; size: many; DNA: TGCGCCAGCAGCTCAGAATCGGGGGTTGGAGATACGCAGTATTTT; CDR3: CASSSESGVGDTQYF
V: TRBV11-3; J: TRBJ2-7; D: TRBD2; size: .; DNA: TGTGCCAGCAGCTTAATAGCGGGAGGGGACTACGAGCAGTACTTC; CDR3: CASSLIAGGDYEQYF
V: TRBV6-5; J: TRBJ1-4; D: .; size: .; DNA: TGTGCCAGCAGGAGGGGGTCGTCTAATGAAAAACTGTTTTTT; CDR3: CASRRGSSNEKLFF
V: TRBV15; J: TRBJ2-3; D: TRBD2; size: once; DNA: TGTGCCACCAGTCCACTAGCGGGAGGGATGGATACGCAGTATTTT; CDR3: CATSPLAGGMDTQYF
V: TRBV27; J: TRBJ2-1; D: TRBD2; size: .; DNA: TGTGCCAGCAGCCCCGGGACTAGCGGGATCAATGAGCAGTTCTTC; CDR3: CASSPGTSGINEQFF
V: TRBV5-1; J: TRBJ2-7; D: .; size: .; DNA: TGCGCCAGCAGCTTGGACAGGGCCCGCTCCTACGAGCAGTACTTC; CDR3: CASSLDRARSYEQYF
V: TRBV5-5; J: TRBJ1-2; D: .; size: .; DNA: TGTGCCAGCAGCTTCGGGGTAGGGAGGGCCTATGGCTACACCTTC; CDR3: CASSFGVGRAYGYTF
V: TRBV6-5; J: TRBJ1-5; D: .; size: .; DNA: TGTGCCAGCAGTCGACAGGGCAATCAGCCCCAGCATTTT; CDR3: CASSRQGNQPQHF
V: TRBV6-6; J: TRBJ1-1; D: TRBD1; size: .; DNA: TGTGCCAGCAGTTCCGGGACAGGGCGAGCTTTCTTT; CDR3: CASSSGTGRAFF
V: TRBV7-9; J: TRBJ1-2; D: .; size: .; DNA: TGTGCCAGCAGCTTTACCGGGGGATCCTATGGCTACACCTTC; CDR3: CASSFTGGSYGYTF
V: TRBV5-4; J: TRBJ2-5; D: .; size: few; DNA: TGTGCCAGCAGCTTGGTACAGCAAGAGACCCAGTACTTC; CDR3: CASSLVQQETQYF
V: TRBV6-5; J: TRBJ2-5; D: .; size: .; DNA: TGTGCCAGCACCCAGAATCGGGGAGTCCAAGAGACCCAGTACTTC; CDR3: CASTQNRGVQETQYF
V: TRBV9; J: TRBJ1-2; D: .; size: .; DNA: TGTGCCAGCAGCAAGACAGGTCTCGTTGGCTACACCTTC; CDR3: CASSKTGLVGYTF
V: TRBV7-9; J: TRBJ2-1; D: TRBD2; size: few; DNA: TGTTCCAGCAGCCCAGGGACTAGCGGGATTGGTGAGCAGTTCTTC; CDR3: CSSSPGTSGIGEQFF
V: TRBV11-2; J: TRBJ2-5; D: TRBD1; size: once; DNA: TGTGCCAGCAGCTTCAGTGGGACAGGGCAAGAGACCCAGTACTTC; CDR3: CASSFSGTGQETQYF
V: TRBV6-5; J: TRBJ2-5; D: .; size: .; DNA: TGTGCCAGCAGCGAAAACGGACTCACACAGGAGACCCAGTACTTC; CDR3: CASSENGLTQETQYF
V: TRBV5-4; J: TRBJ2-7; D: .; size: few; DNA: TGTGCCAGCAGCACCGGGGGACGGCGGGACGAGCAGTACTTC; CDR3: CASSTGGRRDEQYF
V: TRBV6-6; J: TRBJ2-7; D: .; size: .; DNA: TGTGCCAGCAAGTTAACGGGGGAGCCCTACGAGCAGTACTTC; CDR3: CASKLTGEPYEQYF
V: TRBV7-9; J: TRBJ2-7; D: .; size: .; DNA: TGTGCCAGCAGCCAAGGGGGGGGAGGTCGCCTGAACGAGCAGTACTTC; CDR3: CASSQGGGGRLNEQYF
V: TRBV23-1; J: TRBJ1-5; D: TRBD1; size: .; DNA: TGCGCCAGCAGTCAATCCTATACGCCGGGACAGGGGGCATGGGGCAATCAGCCCCAGCATTTT; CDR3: CASSQSYTPGQGAWGNQPQHF
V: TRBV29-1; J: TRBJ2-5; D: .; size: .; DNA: TGCAGCGTTGAAGTTCTTGCCGCGAAGACCCAGTACTTC; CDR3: CSVEVLAAKTQYF
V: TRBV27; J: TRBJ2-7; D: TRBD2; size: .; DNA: TGTGCCAGCAGTTTACGGGAGGGCGCCTACGAGCAGTACTTC; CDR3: CASSLREGAYEQYF
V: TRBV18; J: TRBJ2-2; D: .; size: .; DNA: TGTGCCAGCTCACCTATACAGGATTTCACCGGGGAGCTGTTTTTT; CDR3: CASSPIQDFTGELFF
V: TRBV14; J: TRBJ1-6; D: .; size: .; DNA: TGTGCCAGCAGCCAGTCCCGGTTTAATTCACCCCTCCACTTT; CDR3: CASSQSRFNSPLHF
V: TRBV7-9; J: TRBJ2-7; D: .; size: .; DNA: TGTGCCAGCAGCTCCCAAGGGGGTCTGGAGCAGTACTTC; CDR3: CASSSQGGLEQYF
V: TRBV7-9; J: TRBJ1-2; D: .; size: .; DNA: TGTGCCAGCAGCTTAGAAGGGGGGGGGTCTACCTTC; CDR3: CASSLEGGGSTF